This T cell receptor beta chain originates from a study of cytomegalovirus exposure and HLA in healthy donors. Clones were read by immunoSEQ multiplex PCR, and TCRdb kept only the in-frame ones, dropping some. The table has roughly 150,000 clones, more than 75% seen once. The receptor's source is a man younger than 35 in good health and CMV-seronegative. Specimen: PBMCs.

CDR3 region: CASSEGGYSSYNEQFF. CDR3 DNA sequence: TGTGCCAGCAGTGAGGGGGGTTACAGCTCCTACAATGAGCAGTTCTTC. The V call is TRBV6-1, the J call TRBJ2-1; a weak D match, TRBD2 (6 bases). Trimming left V 3 bases short and J 0 bases short, with 12 bases between. The CDR3 is 16 amino acids. In germline, CDR1 is MNHNS, CDR2 SASEGT.